What follows describes a single TCR beta chain. The method was immunoSEQ multiplex PCR; TCRdb's version includes in-frame clones alone and lacks a portion of them. The repertoire has about 7,800 clones, 31% of them found once; the top ten carry approximately 2%. This sample was included in a study of graft-versus-host responses after intestinal transplantation. General study points: Ileal or blood samples showed some GvH clones first, and such clones were also found in recipient marrow. HvG clone declines early post-transplant were associated with peak circulating GvH levels. Elevated graft-versus-host to host-versus-graft clonal ratios in allografts were recorded for patients with graft-donor T cell macrochimerism.

CDR1 is LGHNA, CDR2 YNFKEQ, per germline. The germline V and J ends were trimmed by 5 bases and 3 bases, with 10 bases remaining between them. The CDR3 covers 13 residues. The authors plated approximately 200,000 CFSE-labeled responder cells with approximately 200,000 irradiated, violet-dye-labeled stimulator cells. CFSE-low proliferating responders, CD3+CD4+ and CD3+CD8+, were sorted post-reaction. The rearrangement uses TRBV4-2 and TRBJ1-2; tentative D call: TRBD1 (6 bases). The sequence derives from a human patient who received an intestinal transplant. Sequencing used alloreactive CD8+ T cells from a mixed lymphocyte reaction culture, obtained before intestinal transplant. Indicated subset: CFSE-low proliferating T cells sorted from approximately 6-day pre-transplant mixed lymphocyte reaction (GvH or HvG direction). In DNA, the CDR3 is TGTGCCAGCAGCTCGGACAGCGACTATGGCTACACCTTC. Protein: CASSSDSDYGYTF.